Below are 15 T cell receptor beta chains sequenced from a single sample in a study of molecular identifiers for immune sequencing clone quantification. MiXCR was run by TCRdb on the PCR reads, yielding one entry per CDR3 protein. The sample comprises about 640,000 distinct CDR3 sequences, nearly 20% of which are singletons, and 0.75% to 0.95% rests with the top ten. Sequenced: naive CD8+ T cells from blood, with Jurkat cell RNA spiked in. Subset in this sample: FACS-sorted CD8+CD4-CCR7+CD45RA+ naive T cells. The origin of the receptors is a human donor in good health. Some libraries in this study had Jurkat cell RNA spiked in.

This clonotype was seen only a few times. The chain joins TRBV9 to TRBJ2-7, with TRBD1 matching 9 bases. There are 16 residues in the CDR3. Losses at the gene ends were 3 bases for V and 5 bases for J; bases not matched to a gene: 12. CDR1 SGDLS and CDR2 YYNGEE come from the germline V gene. The DNA for the CDR3 is TGTGCCAGCAGCGACACCAGGACAGGGGAAAAGGACGAGCAGTACTTC. It specifies CASSDTRTGEKDEQYF.

The rearrangement links TRBV16 to TRBJ2-2, with 7 nucleotides matching TRBD1. The CDR3 has 16 residues. Germline V gene lookup returns CDR1 KGHSY and CDR2 FQNENV. V lost 2 bases and J lost 7; bases outside the gene matches: 10. The CDR3: CASSQPPGTDYGELFF. CDR3 sequence (DNA): TGTGCCAGCAGCCAACCGCCCGGGACAGACTACGGGGAGCTGTTTTTT.

This clonotype was picked up many times. V usage is TRBV6-2 or TRBV6-3 and J usage is TRBJ2-6, with 9 nucleotides matching TRBD2. With V trimmed by 0 bases and J by 0 bases, 6 bases remained unmatched. Germline V gives CDR1 MNHEY, CDR2 SVGEGT. The CDR3 contains 19 residues. This CDR3 is CASSYSRSGGFSGANVLTF. The CDR3 DNA reads as TGTGCCAGCAGTTACTCCCGAAGCGGGGGGTTCTCTGGGGCCAACGTCCTGACTTTC.

Comments on this clonotype: A much bigger clone sits one base away, suggesting this may be a read error. The chain is built from TRBV2 and TRBJ2-7, with 7 bases aligning to TRBD1. Germline V lookup: CDR1 SNHLY, CDR2 FYNNEI. The CDR3 runs to 13 residues. After removal of 8 bases from V and 3 bases from J, the junction contained 7 bases not matched to a gene. CDR3 sequence (DNA): TGTGCCAGCGGTACACCAGGGGGCTACGAGCAGTACTTC. Its protein is CASGTPGGYEQYF.

The sample holds a few counts of this clonotype. The chain joins TRBV7-9 to TRBJ2-3; 9 bases are a match to TRBD2. Losses at the gene ends were 5 bases for V and 4 bases for J; bases not matched to a gene: 10. Germline V gene lookup returns CDR1 SEHNR and CDR2 FQNEAQ (reference sequence). CDR3 length equals 16 residues. In DNA, the CDR3 is TGTGCCAGCAGCGCGGCGGGAGGGCCTCAGCCAGATACGCAGTATTTT. The encoded protein is CASSAAGGPQPDTQYF. Looking up the rest from reference TRBV7-9 and TRBJ2-3 gives the full variable domain: DTGVSQNPRHKITKRGQNVTFRCDPISEHNRLYWYRQTLGQGPEFLTYFQNEAQLEKSRLLSDRFSAERPKGSFSTLEIQRTEQGDSAMYLCASSAAGGPQPDTQYFGPGTRLTVL.

This clonotype was counted only a few times. Written as DNA, the CDR3 is TGTGCCAGCAGCGGACTAGCGGGGGGAAACCAAGAGACCCAGTACTTC. This codes for CASSGLAGGNQETQYF. This rearrangement joins TRBV9 to TRBJ2-5, with 13 nucleotides matching TRBD2. V gave up 3 bases and J gave up 0 bases; unmatched junction bases: 2. This CDR3 contains 16 residues. Germline V gene data show CDR1 as SGDLS and CDR2 as YYNGEE.

This clonotype was recorded a few times. The V and J genes are TRBV3-1 and TRBJ2-1; 16 nucleotides match TRBD2. V shed 2 bases and J 10 bases; nucleotides not matched to a gene: 8. The length of the CDR3 is 17 residues. Germline V gene lookup returns CDR1 LGHDT and CDR2 YNNKEL (reference sequence). The CDR3 reads CASSQTGTSGRDAEQFF. The CDR3 coding sequence is TGTGCCAGCAGCCAAACGGGGACTAGCGGGAGGGATGCGGAGCAGTTCTTC.

The chain has TRBV12-3 or TRBV12-4 and TRBJ2-1; D is ambiguous. The ends were cut back, 2 bases at V and 0 bases at J, with 17 bases in the middle. The CDR3 totals 18 residues. CDR3 region: CASSLPTATNSSYNEQFF. The DNA for the CDR3 is TGTGCCAGCAGTTTACCCACCGCGACCAACAGCTCCTACAATGAGCAGTTCTTC.

The table lists this clonotype with many counts. The chain combines TRBV4-1 with TRBJ1-3; D is unclear. V shed 0 bases and J shed 4 bases, with 7 bases lying between them. Germline V gene sequence: CDR1 MGHRA, CDR2 YSYEKL. This CDR3 comprises 14 residues. The CDR3 spells CASSQDELGNTIYF. The CDR3 DNA is TGCGCCAGCAGCCAAGATGAACTCGGAAACACCATATATTTT.

The sample holds many counts of this clonotype. The chain is built from TRBV30 and TRBJ2-5; 7 bases line up with TRBD2. V shed 0 bases and J 5 bases; nucleotides not matched to a gene: 9. The CDR3 covers 15 residues. Per the germline V gene, CDR1 is GTSNPN and CDR2 is SVGIG (reference sequence). Written as DNA, the CDR3 is TGTGCCTGGAGTGTGGGAGCGGGACTGGGGGAGACCCAGTACTTC. It specifies CAWSVGAGLGETQYF.

This clonotype appeared a few times. J is TRBJ1-1 and V is TRBV13; TRBD1 agrees at 7 bases. J lost 0 bases, V lost 2 bases, and 3 bases had no gene match. CDR1 is PRHDT, CDR2 FYEKMQ, per germline (reference sequence). The CDR3 length is 15 residues. The CDR3: CASSLTGTVNTEAFF. The CDR3 DNA follows: TGTGCCAGCAGCTTAACCGGGACAGTGAACACTGAAGCTTTCTTT.

This clonotype was seen ten or more times. The chain carries TRBV28 and TRBJ2-2; 8 bases fit TRBD1. V shed 5 bases and J 6 bases; nucleotides not matched to a gene: 8. Germline V gene lookup returns CDR1 MDHEN and CDR2 SYDVKM. The CDR3 spans 15 residues. The CDR3 protein is CASSPRTGLAGELFF. CDR3 nucleotides: TGTGCCAGCAGTCCCCGGACAGGGTTAGCCGGGGAGCTGTTTTTT.

This clonotype was seen ten or more times. The J gene is TRBJ2-7, the V gene TRBV5-4; D is unclear. The CDR3 consists of 14 residues. V lost 4 bases and J 0 bases, leaving 11 bases between the germline ends. Germline V CDR1 and CDR2: SGHNT, YYREEE (reference sequence). CDR3: CASSPTESSYEQYF. DNA for the CDR3: TGTGCCAGCAGCCCAACAGAAAGCTCCTACGAGCAGTACTTC.

In regard to this clonotype: At one end, the junction sequence differs from germline, possibly due to a read error. The rearrangement uses TRBV24-1 and TRBJ2-2; D is perhaps TRBD2 (5 bases). Germline values: CDR1 KGHDR, CDR2 SFDVKD. This CDR3 has 15 amino acids. The CDR3 bases are TGTGCCACCAGTGACCAAAGCGTATCCGGTGGGGAGCTGGTTTTT. Protein: CATSDQSVSGGELVF.

The sample holds many counts of this clonotype. J is TRBJ2-7 and V is TRBV2, with D possibly being TRBD2 (5 bases). Trimming removed 10 bases at V and 4 bases at J, with 14 bases between. The length of the CDR3 is 12 residues. Per the germline V gene, CDR1 is SNHLY and CDR2 is FYNNEI. The CDR3 nucleotides read TGTGCCACTATAGGGCGAGGGTACGAGCAGTACTTC. It yields the protein CATIGRGYEQYF.